This is a list of T cell receptor beta chains from one sample in a study of cytomegalovirus exposure and HLA in healthy donors. TCRdb's copy holds only in-frame clones and misses some; the assay was immunoSEQ multiplex PCR. The sample carries about 160,000 clones, 84% recorded once. The sample comprised PBMCs. These receptors were collected from a man in his thirties or forties in good health and CMV-seropositive. Each CDR3 is given with its conserved first and last residue. A D gene is named only where the DNA matches it firmly.

TRBD1,TRBV6-1,TRBJ1-5,CAGQQGTGNNQPQHF
NA,TRBV10-3,TRBJ1-3,CAISDPHKGESSGNTIYF
TRBD1,TRBV18,TRBJ1-5,CASSTDRGGDSNQPQHF
TRBD2,TRBV27,TRBJ2-7,CASSSGGGTYEQYF
TRBD2,TRBV28,TRBJ2-1,CASSLESGGRDNEQFF
NA,TRBV7-9,TRBJ1-1,CASSLVGQNTEAFF
NA,TRBV4-1,TRBJ1-5,CASSQDSSSANQRPQHF
NA,TRBV9,TRBJ1-4,CASSVGQINEKLFF
NA,TRBV6-5,TRBJ2-5,CASTSRVEETQYF
NA,TRBV19,TRBJ1-4,CASSIGGGTKLFF
NA,TRBV30,TRBJ1-3,CAWSVRRFSGNTIYF
TRBD2,TRBV5-1,TRBJ2-1,CASSSGLAGGNEQFF
NA,TRBV6-5,TRBJ2-7,CASSYGRRDEQYF
TRBD1,TRBV9,TRBJ2-5,CASSTTGRLQETQYF
NA,TRBV7-2,TRBJ2-2,CASSSGYTGELFF
TRBD2,TRBV6-1,TRBJ2-1,CASRPQREDEQFF
TRBD1,TRBV28,TRBJ2-7,CASSLATGGTYEQYF
TRBD2,TRBV28,TRBJ2-7,CASSLGTRGLAGIYEQYF
TRBD2,TRBV29-1,TRBJ2-1,CSVEGGLAVYNEQFF
NA,TRBV28,TRBJ2-2,CASSLVSTGELFF
TRBD2,TRBV6-1,TRBJ2-3,CASSAGLLAGWRADTQYF
TRBD1,TRBV7-8,TRBJ1-4,CASSPPRAGTASEKLFF
TRBD1,TRBV2,TRBJ1-1,CASSFGQGEAFF
TRBD1,TRBV28,TRBJ2-7,CASSLSGTGASYEQYF
TRBD2,TRBV5-1,TRBJ2-3,CASIRTAGGADTQYF
TRBD1,TRBV6-1,TRBJ2-7,CASSEAAGGRYEQYF
TRBD1,TRBV28,TRBJ2-7,CASSLIGDRGSEQYF
TRBD1,TRBV9,TRBJ1-1,CASSPYHRGNTEAFF
NA,TRBV7-8,TRBJ2-5,CASSLRASAETQYF
TRBD2,TRBV10-3,TRBJ2-1,CAIKSAGGQVNEQFF
NA,TRBV7-8,TRBJ2-2,CASSLIQGLAGELFF
TRBD2,TRBV7-2,TRBJ2-5,CASSLEAGGHETQYF
NA,TRBV9,TRBJ2-6,CASSATSGSGANVLTF
TRBD1,TRBV30,TRBJ1-5,CAWRGQGRNQPQHF
TRBD1,TRBV7-2,TRBJ2-2,CASRPGGARTGELFF
NA,TRBV29-1,TRBJ1-3,CSVLDGRVSGNTIYF
TRBD1,TRBV29-1,TRBJ1-2,CSVGTGSNYGYTF
NA,TRBV7-8,TRBJ2-1,CASGGSRTKLNEQFF
TRBD2,TRBV5-1,TRBJ2-5,CASSPAGGVETQYF
TRBD2,TRBV9,TRBJ2-7,CASSVAGGSSYEQYF
TRBD1,TRBV28,TRBJ1-4,CASSFSSGGGKLFF
NA,TRBV30,TRBJ1-4,CAWSVMGARVFF
TRBD2,TRBV11-1,TRBJ2-1,CASSPWAGGVSNEQFF
TRBD1,TRBV2,TRBJ2-2,CASSEGTGRPGELFF
TRBD1,TRBV2,TRBJ2-3,CASSDLQGADTQYF
TRBD2,TRBV29-1,TRBJ2-5,CSVEGLAYQETQYF
NA,TRBV6-1,TRBJ1-3,CASSEALRDWNTIYF
TRBD1,TRBV7-9,TRBJ2-1,CASRRSTSGTGDGEQFF
TRBD1,TRBV7-2,TRBJ1-5,CASSLEGQGRRQPQHF
TRBD2,TRBV6-1,TRBJ2-2,CASSLAGGRTGELFF
TRBD2,TRBV27,TRBJ2-5,CASSLTERGGKETQYF